The 26 T cell receptor beta chains reported below all come from one sample, sequenced in a study of cytomegalovirus exposure and HLA in healthy donors. It was with 60 Vbeta and 13 Jbeta primers that the PCR ran. Clones were read by immunoSEQ multiplex PCR, and TCRdb kept only the in-frame ones, dropping some. The repertoire has around 200,000 clones, 70% to 80% of them found once; the top ten carry nearly 4.5%. Sequenced sample: PBMCs. The origin of the receptors is a woman aged 25 to 39 in good health and CMV-seropositive.

This sequence joins TRBV27 and TRBJ2-7, with D perhaps matching TRBD2 (7 bases). This CDR3 spans 17 amino acids. Trimming cost V 1 base and J 0 bases, with 16 bases left between them. CDR1 MNHEY and CDR2 SMNVEV come from the germline V gene (reference sequence). CDR3: CASSLLKGGYSSYEQYF. The DNA of the CDR3 is TGTGCCAGCAGTTTATTGAAGGGGGGGTATAGCTCCTACGAGCAGTACTTC.

The CDR3 reads CASGRSESSYNEQFF. Here the CDR3 DNA reads TGTGCTAGTGGTCGTAGCGAAAGCTCCTACAATGAGCAGTTCTTC. The chain has TRBV12-5 and TRBJ2-1; TRBD2 might be the D (5 bases). The length of the CDR3 is 15 residues. Germline V lookup: CDR1 LGHNT, CDR2 FRNRAP. V gave up 5 bases and J gave up 0 bases, with 11 bases separating them.

This clone was recorded once. The rearrangement links TRBV27 to TRBJ2-3, with D perhaps matching TRBD1 (6 bases). Trimming cost V 8 bases and J 6 bases, with 18 bases left between them. The germline V gene has CDR1 MNHEY and CDR2 SMNVEV (reference sequence). The CDR3 runs 14 residues. The CDR3 DNA follows: TGTGCCAGCGGTCAAAACAGGGCCCGGGATACGCAGTATTTT. The encoded protein is CASGQNRARDTQYF.

The genes are TRBV7-6 and TRBJ2-7, with TRBD1 as a possible D gene (5 bases). The V gene lost 5 bases and the J gene lost 7 bases, with 21 bases spanning the gap. From germline, CDR1 is SGHVS and CDR2 FNYEAQ. This CDR3 contains 15 residues. CDR3 sequence reads: CASSGADRVGGEQYF. As DNA, the CDR3 is TGTGCCAGCAGCGGGGCTGACCGGGTGGGTGGGGAGCAGTACTTC.

This clone was seen once. The V gene is TRBV6-5, the J gene TRBJ2-1; D unclear. CDR3 length: 12 residues. Looked up from germline, CDR1 is MNHEY and CDR2 is SVGAGI. V dropped 6 bases and J dropped 4 bases, with 7 bases sitting between them. The CDR3 bases are TGTGCCAGCAGACGGTTATACAATGAGCAGTTCTTC. This codes for CASRRLYNEQFF.

Only a few counts were recorded for this clone. DNA of the CDR3: TGTGCCAGCAGCCAAGATGAGGGAATGAACACTGAAGCTTTCTTT. Amino acid sequence: CASSQDEGMNTEAFF. The chain recombines TRBV4-2 with TRBJ1-1; D not certain. This CDR3 spans 15 amino acids. V was pared by 0 bases and J by 0 bases, with 8 bases between. Per germline, CDR1 LGHNA and CDR2 YNFKEQ.

The genes are TRBV6-5 and TRBJ1-1; a weak D match, TRBD1 (5 bases). CDR1 MNHEY and CDR2 SVGAGI come from the germline V gene. The V end lost 6 bases, the J end lost 10 bases, and 15 bases lay between the germline ends. The CDR3 runs to 12 residues. This CDR3 reads CASRGPKRGAFF. CDR3 DNA sequence: TGTGCCAGCAGGGGGCCGAAGCGCGGAGCTTTCTTT.

The chain carries TRBV5-6 and TRBJ2-3; the D is unclear. Between the trimmed V and J ends, which lost 2 bases and 1 base, there was a span of 11 bases. Germline V gene data show CDR1 as SGHDT and CDR2 as YYEEEE. The CDR3 totals 15 residues. CDR3 bases: TGTGCCAGCAGCTTTCAAAGCGCTGGCACAGATACGCAGTATTTT. Translated: CASSFQSAGTDTQYF.

This chain joins TRBV10-3 and TRBJ1-2, with 12 bases identical to TRBD1. The length of the CDR3 is 17 residues. Looked up from germline, CDR1 is ENHRY and CDR2 is SYGVKD. The trim removed 4 bases at V and 1 base at J, leaving 7 bases unmatched. CDR3 sequence (DNA): TGTGCCATCAGTGCCGGGACAGGGGGCGAGGATAACTATGGCTACACCTTC. It translates to CAISAGTGGEDNYGYTF.

The V and J genes are TRBV7-9 and TRBJ1-6; D is unclear. The CDR3 contains 14 residues. Germline V gene lookup returns CDR1 SEHNR and CDR2 FQNEAQ (reference sequence). Trimming shortened V by 1 base and J by 7 bases, and 8 bases separated the two germline ends. Written as DNA, the CDR3 is TGTGCCAGCAGCTTAGGATCGGGGAATTCACCCCTCCACTTT. It yields the protein CASSLGSGNSPLHF.

This chain connects TRBV11-2 to TRBJ2-2, with 16 bases fitting TRBD2. The germline V gene encodes CDR1 SGHAT and CDR2 FQNNGV. There are 19 residues in the CDR3. Losses at the gene ends were 3 bases for V and 3 bases for J; bases not matched to a gene: 7. The CDR3 bases are TGTGCCAGCAGCTTCGCGGGACTAGCGGGAGGGAGGGACACCGGGGAGCTGTTTTTT. This translates into CASSFAGLAGGRDTGELFF. Full variable domain (outside the CDR3, taken from reference TRBV11-2 and TRBJ2-2): EAGVAQSPRYKIIEKRQSVAFWCNPISGHATLYWYQQILGQGPKLLIQFQNNGVVDDSQLPKDRFSAERLKGVDSTLKIQPAKLEDSAVYLCASSFAGLAGGRDTGELFFGEGSRLTVL.

The CDR3 DNA sequence: TGTGCCAGCAGCTTGTACCGGGATACGTACGAGCAGTACTTC. Amino acid sequence: CASSLYRDTYEQYF. This chain connects TRBV5-4 to TRBJ2-7; D perhaps matches TRBD2 (5 bases). This CDR3 comprises 14 residues. V was shortened by 1 base and J by 4 bases, with 12 bases between the two germline ends. Germline CDR1 and CDR2: SGHNT and YYREEE (reference sequence).

The genes are TRBV27 and TRBJ2-1; possible D gene TRBD2, 6 bases. Germline CDR1 is MNHEY and CDR2 is SMNVEV (reference sequence). V dropped 3 bases and J dropped 10 bases, with 13 bases sitting between them. This CDR3 has 13 amino acids. The CDR3 reads CASSFRRAEEQFF. DNA of the CDR3: TGTGCCAGCAGTTTCCGGAGGGCGGAGGAGCAGTTCTTC.

The chain couples TRBV29-1 to TRBJ2-2; D unclear. This CDR3 spans 14 amino acids. V dropped 6 bases and J dropped 4 bases, with 15 bases sitting between them. Germline CDR1 and CDR2: SQVTM and ANQGSEA. The CDR3 here is CSVFDQVSTGELFF. Here the CDR3 DNA reads TGCAGCGTCTTTGACCAGGTCTCCACCGGGGAGCTGTTTTTT.

This chain joins TRBV5-6 and TRBJ1-1; TRBD1 aligns across 11 bases. CDR3 length: 13 amino acids. V lost 5 bases to trimming and J lost 11 bases; unmatched junction nucleotides: 8. Germline values: CDR1 SGHDT, CDR2 YYEEEE. The CDR3 bases are TGTGCCAGCAGGGCGGGACAGGGGGGTCTGGCTTTCTTT. It encodes CASRAGQGGLAFF. Full variable domain (missing parts from reference TRBV5-6 and TRBJ1-1): DAGVTQSPTHLIKTRGQQVTLRCSPKSGHDTVSWYQQALGQGPQFIFQYYEEEERQRGNFPDRFSGHQFPNYSSELNVNALLLGDSALYLCASRAGQGGLAFFGQGTRLTVV.

V gene TRBV19 combines with J gene TRBJ2-7; 8 nucleotides agree with TRBD2. The CDR3 extends over 13 amino acids. Germline CDR1 and CDR2: LNHDA and SQIVND (reference sequence). V gave up 7 bases and J gave up 6 bases; unmatched junction bases: 8. The CDR3 nucleotides are TGTGCCAGTAATGATCGGGAGGGCCCCGAGCAGTACTTC. This gives the protein CASNDREGPEQYF. Combining the CDR3 with reference TRBV19 and TRBJ2-7 gives the whole variable domain DGGITQSPKYLFRKEGQNVTLSCEQNLNHDAMYWYRQDPGQGLRLIYYSQIVNDFQKGDIAEGYSVSREKKESFPLTVTSAQKNPTAFYLCASNDREGPEQYFGPGTRLTVT.

The chain combines TRBV18 with TRBJ1-3; D is undetermined. CDR1 and CDR2 (germline): KGHSH, LQKENI. The CDR3 length is 14 residues. The V and J ends lost 3 bases and 0 bases respectively, with 6 bases between them. CDR3 region: CASSPNSSGNTIYF. In DNA, the CDR3 is TGTGCCAGCTCACCCAACTCCTCTGGAAACACCATATATTTT.

This clone was detected once. The chain's CDR3 is CASSPSGWGGENTEAFF. For the CDR3, the DNA is TGCGCCAGCAGTCCCTCCGGGTGGGGGGGCGAGAACACTGAAGCTTTCTTT. The rearrangement links TRBV10-2 to TRBJ1-1, with D possibly matching TRBD1 (6 bases). Trimming took 5 bases from V and 1 from J, leaving 20 bases between them. This CDR3 is 17 amino acids long. The germline CDR1 and CDR2 sequences are WSHSY and SAAADI.

The chain carries TRBV6-4 and TRBJ2-4, with D possibly being TRBD2 (5 bases). The CDR3 covers 13 residues. The V end lost 2 bases, the J end lost 8 bases, and 10 bases lay between the germline ends. CDR1 and CDR2 (germline): MRHNA, SNTAGT. Here the CDR3 DNA reads TGTGCCAGCAGTGACCGGGGTGGAGACATTCAGTACTTC. This gives the protein CASSDRGGDIQYF.

In its sample, this clone was seen once. V usage is TRBV19 and J usage is TRBJ2-7; TRBD2 matches at 9 bases. The CDR3 extends over 15 amino acids. V gave up 4 bases and J gave up 6 bases; unmatched junction bases: 10. CDR1 LNHDA and CDR2 SQIVND come from the germline V gene (reference sequence). Written as DNA, the CDR3 is TGTGCCAGTAGTACCTCCGGGACTAGCTTCTCCGAGCAGTACTTC. Translation: CASSTSGTSFSEQYF.

This clone was seen a handful of times. The CDR3 bases are TGTGCCAGCACCCAAAGGTGTTTGAGTAGAGGACAGCCCCAGCATTTT. Translation: CASTQRCLSRGQPQHF. The chain combines TRBV7-7 with TRBJ1-5; no definite D call. Trimming took off 7 bases at V and 7 bases at J, with 23 bases between the two ends. The V gene's germline CDR1 is SSHAT and CDR2 FNYEAQ (reference sequence). The CDR3 covers 16 residues.

The V call is TRBV5-1, the J call TRBJ2-2; D may be TRBD2 (6 bases). The CDR3 contains 14 residues. Germline assignment: CDR1 SGHRS and CDR2 YFSETQ. V was trimmed by 5 bases and J by 2 bases, leaving 10 bases between them. CDR3 bases: TGCGCCAGCAGGGAGGGTAAAAACACCGGGGAGCTGTTTTTT. It specifies CASREGKNTGELFF.

This clone was seen just once. The chain uses TRBV7-9 and TRBJ2-7, with TRBD2 matching over 11 bases. Trimming took 1 base from V and 2 from J; bases not matched to a gene: 4. The CDR3 consists of 16 residues. Looked up from germline, CDR1 is SEHNR and CDR2 is FQNEAQ (reference sequence). The CDR3 spells CASSLVASGGTYEQYF. The CDR3 DNA is TGTGCCAGCAGCTTAGTTGCTAGCGGGGGGACCTACGAGCAGTACTTC.

V gene TRBV30 combines with J gene TRBJ2-7; tentative D call: TRBD1 (7 bases). The germline CDR1 and CDR2 sequences are GTSNPN and SVGIG (reference sequence). Trimming shortened V by 3 bases and J by 1 base, and 13 bases separated the two germline ends. The CDR3 is 14 amino acids. The CDR3 sequence is CAWRGGQSSYEQYF. The DNA of the CDR3 is TGTGCCTGGAGGGGGGGACAGAGTTCCTACGAGCAGTACTTC.

This chain links TRBV6-5 with TRBJ2-7, with D maybe TRBD2 (7 bases). Trimming removed 2 bases at V and 0 bases at J, with 14 bases between. CDR1 is MNHEY, CDR2 SVGAGI, per germline. The CDR3 extends over 16 amino acids. The CDR3: CASSYMVGGASYEQYF. In nucleotides, the CDR3 is TGTGCCAGCAGTTACATGGTGGGGGGGGCCTCCTACGAGCAGTACTTC.

The V call is TRBV6-4, the J call TRBJ1-1, with D possibly TRBD1 on 5 matching bases. The CDR3 contains 13 residues. Germline V CDR1 and CDR2: MRHNA, SNTAGT. The V end lost 0 bases, the J end lost 5 bases, and 7 bases lay between the germline ends. The CDR3 reads CASSDSSGTEAFF. DNA of the CDR3: TGTGCCAGCAGTGACTCGTCAGGGACTGAAGCTTTCTTT.